Listed below are T cell receptor beta chains from one sample, sequenced in a study of blood T cell repertoires in COVID-19. The assay was immunoSEQ multiplex PCR, and TCRdb's table has in-frame clones only and misses some. This sample has 250,000 or so clones, with about 90% found just once. Sample: peripheral blood. The receptors come from a woman between 40 and 50 years old who had recovered from COVID-19. The CDR3 runs from the conserved cysteine through the conserved F or W. The order of the fields is CDR3 length, J gene, D gene, clone size, V gene, CDR3 DNA, CDR3 protein. The D gene is left open where the match is weak. Only part of the rows carry a size: once, few, many, or a class if the clone is expanded.

14	TRBJ2-7	TRBD1	NA	TRBV18	TGTGCCAGCTCACCCGGGACAGGGGACTACGAGCAGTACTTC	CASSPGTGDYEQYF
17	TRBJ2-3	TRBD2	NA	TRBV9	TGTGCCAGCAGCGTAGGGGCTAGCGGGGGGCCGCAGGATACGCAGTATTTT	CASSVGASGGPQDTQYF
13	TRBJ2-1	NA	once	TRBV9	TGTGCCAGCAGCGTAAGGTTTGAGGGTGAGCAGTTCTTC	CASSVRFEGEQFF
13	TRBJ2-7	TRBD1	NA	TRBV12-3/TRBV12-4	TGTGCCAGCAGCCCGGGACAGGGTAGGGGGCAGTACTTC	CASSPGQGRGQYF
15	TRBJ2-5	NA	NA	TRBV4-1	TGCGCCAGCAGCCAGGGCCCCGGCAGAGGGGAGACCCAGTACTTC	CASSQGPGRGETQYF
16	TRBJ2-2	TRBD2	NA	TRBV30	TGTGCCTGGAGGGATAGCGGGGGGATCGTCCCCGGGGAGCTGTTTTTT	CAWRDSGGIVPGELFF
12	TRBJ1-2	NA	once	TRBV29-1	TGCAGCGCGGTAAGACAGACCGATGGCTACACCTTC	CSAVRQTDGYTF
13	TRBJ2-7	NA	NA	TRBV12-3/TRBV12-4	TGTGCCAGCAGATGGGGACAATACTACGAGCAGTACTTC	CASRWGQYYEQYF
15	TRBJ2-4	TRBD1	NA	TRBV5-4	TGTGCCAGCAGCTTCTCCGGGACAGGGGAAAACATTCAGTACTTC	CASSFSGTGENIQYF
17	TRBJ2-2	TRBD1	NA	TRBV2	TGTGCCAGCAGCCTCCCCGGGGACAGGGGGCCCACCGGGGAGCTGTTTTTT	CASSLPGDRGPTGELFF
17	TRBJ2-3	NA	NA	TRBV18	TGTGCCAGCTCACCACTGGGTTCCGGAGGGGTAGGAGATACGCAGTATTTT	CASSPLGSGGVGDTQYF
15	TRBJ1-1	NA	NA	TRBV19	TGTGCCAGTAGTATAAGGGCGGGGGAGAACACTGAAGCTTTCTTT	CASSIRAGENTEAFF
12	TRBJ2-5	NA	NA	TRBV12-3/TRBV12-4	TGTGCCAGCAGTTTTATTCCGGAGACCCAGTACTTC	CASSFIPETQYF
13	TRBJ2-5	NA	NA	TRBV2	TGTGCCAGCAGTGAAGGCTTGGAGGGGACCCAGTACTTC	CASSEGLEGTQYF
15	TRBJ2-3	NA	NA	TRBV3-1/TRBV3-2	TGTGCCAGCAGCCAGTGGGACATACCTACAGATACGCAGTATTTT	CASSQWDIPTDTQYF
13	TRBJ1-2	NA	NA	TRBV29-1	TGCAGCGTTGAACGGACTCGGGGCTATGGCTACACCTTC	CSVERTRGYGYTF